These T cell receptor beta chains were read from a single sample in a study of blood T cell repertoires in COVID-19. This table comes from immunoSEQ multiplex PCR, and its TCRdb copy is limited to in-frame clones, with some not included. The sample shows about 76,000 clones, around 83% of them seen only once. Sequencing input: peripheral blood. These receptors all stem from a human donor in a cohort sampled during active COVID-19. Each CDR3 is given with its conserved first and last residue. A D gene is named only where the DNA matches it firmly. Expanded clones are given a class, and other clones once, few, many or no size at all.

clone size: NA; J gene: TRBJ1-6; V gene: TRBV27; D gene: NA; CDR3 protein: CASSLGRLSPLHF; CDR3 DNA: TGTGCCAGCAGTTTGGGTCGACTTTCACCCCTCCACTTT
clone size: NA; J gene: TRBJ2-5; V gene: TRBV5-1; D gene: TRBD2; CDR3 protein: CASSFTLAGGLETQYF; CDR3 DNA: TGCGCCAGCAGCTTCACTTTAGCGGGGGGGCTGGAGACCCAGTACTTC
clone size: NA; J gene: TRBJ1-4; V gene: TRBV7-9; D gene: NA; CDR3 protein: CASSLLLRTNEKLFF; CDR3 DNA: TGTGCCAGCAGCTTATTACTGCGAACTAATGAAAAACTGTTTTTT
clone size: NA; J gene: TRBJ1-3; V gene: TRBV5-1; D gene: NA; CDR3 protein: CASSPGGHRSGNTIYF; CDR3 DNA: TGCGCCAGCAGTCCTGGCGGACACCGCTCTGGAAACACCATATATTTT
clone size: few; J gene: TRBJ1-3; V gene: TRBV7-3; D gene: NA; CDR3 protein: CASSQGQGNTIYF; CDR3 DNA: TGTGCCAGCAGCCAAGGACAAGGAAACACCATATATTTT
clone size: once; J gene: TRBJ1-5; V gene: TRBV6-5; D gene: NA; CDR3 protein: CATHGRGGQPQHF; CDR3 DNA: TGTGCCACGCACGGCAGGGGCGGGCAGCCCCAGCATTTT
clone size: NA; J gene: TRBJ2-3; V gene: TRBV6-6; D gene: NA; CDR3 protein: CASSWQGPDTQYF; CDR3 DNA: TGTGCCAGCAGTTGGCAGGGCCCAGATACGCAGTATTTT
clone size: NA; J gene: TRBJ2-7; V gene: TRBV6-6; D gene: TRBD2; CDR3 protein: CASSYSAGGRDEQYF; CDR3 DNA: TGTGCCAGCAGTTACTCGGCGGGGGGGCGCGACGAGCAGTACTTC
clone size: NA; J gene: TRBJ1-2; V gene: TRBV5-1; D gene: TRBD1; CDR3 protein: CASSEPGQESGGYTF; CDR3 DNA: TGCGCCAGCAGCGAACCGGGACAGGAATCGGGCGGCTACACCTTC
clone size: few; J gene: TRBJ1-1; V gene: TRBV30; D gene: NA; CDR3 protein: CAWSVGANTEAFF; CDR3 DNA: TGTGCCTGGAGTGTGGGGGCAAACACTGAAGCTTTCTTT
clone size: NA; J gene: TRBJ2-3; V gene: TRBV7-9; D gene: TRBD1; CDR3 protein: CASRDRGTDTQYF; CDR3 DNA: TGTGCCAGCAGGGACAGGGGCACAGATACGCAGTATTTT
clone size: NA; J gene: TRBJ2-7; V gene: TRBV18; D gene: TRBD1; CDR3 protein: CASSPVLGQETKEYF; CDR3 DNA: TGTGCCAGCTCACCAGTGCTAGGACAGGAGACGAAGGAGTACTTC
clone size: NA; J gene: TRBJ2-2; V gene: TRBV27; D gene: NA; CDR3 protein: CASRPPGGELFF; CDR3 DNA: TGTGCCAGCAGACCACCAGGGGGGGAGCTGTTTTTT
clone size: NA; J gene: TRBJ2-1; V gene: TRBV7-2; D gene: TRBD1; CDR3 protein: CASSLGTGEQFF; CDR3 DNA: TGTGCCAGCAGCTTGGGGACAGGGGAGCAGTTCTTC
clone size: NA; J gene: TRBJ2-2; V gene: TRBV21-1; D gene: NA; CDR3 protein: CASRGQGALTGELFF; CDR3 DNA: TGTGCCAGCAGGGGACAGGGGGCTTTAACCGGGGAGCTGTTTTTT
clone size: NA; J gene: TRBJ2-2; V gene: TRBV5-6; D gene: TRBD1; CDR3 protein: CASSWGTGSDTGELFF; CDR3 DNA: TGTGCCAGCAGCTGGGGGACAGGGTCGGACACCGGGGAGCTGTTTTTT
clone size: NA; J gene: TRBJ2-5; V gene: TRBV5-1; D gene: TRBD1; CDR3 protein: CASSRSTGKVETQYF; CDR3 DNA: TGCGCCAGCAGCCGGTCGACAGGGAAGGTAGAGACCCAGTACTTC
clone size: few; J gene: TRBJ2-1; V gene: TRBV27; D gene: NA; CDR3 protein: CASSPRMGANDNEQFF; CDR3 DNA: TGTGCCAGCAGTCCGCGAATGGGGGCAAATGACAATGAGCAGTTCTTC
clone size: NA; J gene: TRBJ2-2; V gene: TRBV3-1/TRBV3-2; D gene: NA; CDR3 protein: CASSQLGGAGPNTGELFF; CDR3 DNA: TGTGCCAGCAGCCAGCTGGGGGGGGCAGGGCCGAACACCGGGGAGCTGTTTTTT
clone size: NA; J gene: TRBJ2-2; V gene: TRBV30; D gene: NA; CDR3 protein: CAWSGDGSYRELFF; CDR3 DNA: TGTGCCTGGAGTGGGGACGGGAGTTACAGGGAGCTGTTTTTT
clone size: NA; J gene: TRBJ1-1; V gene: TRBV2; D gene: NA; CDR3 protein: CASRYRARDTEAFF; CDR3 DNA: TGTGCCAGCAGATACAGGGCCAGGGACACTGAAGCTTTCTTT
clone size: NA; J gene: TRBJ2-2; V gene: TRBV30; D gene: TRBD1; CDR3 protein: CAWSAWTGLNTGELFF; CDR3 DNA: TGTGCCTGGAGTGCCTGGACAGGGTTGAACACCGGGGAGCTGTTTTTT
clone size: NA; J gene: TRBJ1-5; V gene: TRBV15; D gene: NA; CDR3 protein: CATSRDRGQPQHF; CDR3 DNA: TGTGCCACCAGCAGAGATCGGGGTCAGCCCCAGCATTTT
clone size: NA; J gene: TRBJ1-1; V gene: TRBV11-3; D gene: NA; CDR3 protein: CASSNGQNTEAFF; CDR3 DNA: TGTGCCAGCAGCAACGGACAGAACACTGAAGCTTTCTTT
clone size: NA; J gene: TRBJ1-1; V gene: TRBV2; D gene: TRBD1; CDR3 protein: CASSSDRGGEAFF; CDR3 DNA: TGTGCCAGCAGCTCGGACAGGGGCGGCGAAGCTTTCTTT
clone size: NA; J gene: TRBJ2-5; V gene: TRBV11-2; D gene: NA; CDR3 protein: CASSLSPMETQYF; CDR3 DNA: TGTGCCAGCAGCTTATCCCCAATGGAGACCCAGTACTTC
clone size: NA; J gene: TRBJ1-2; V gene: TRBV11-2; D gene: NA; CDR3 protein: CASSLGAFGGYGYTF; CDR3 DNA: TGTGCCAGCAGCTTAGGAGCCTTCGGGGGCTATGGCTACACCTTC
clone size: NA; J gene: TRBJ1-2; V gene: TRBV3-1/TRBV3-2; D gene: TRBD1; CDR3 protein: CASSSRDRVSYTF; CDR3 DNA: TGTGCCAGCAGCTCCCGGGACAGGGTTAGCTACACCTTC